Reported below is one T cell receptor beta chain. Positively selected for CCR7, the CD45RO-negative cells used as naive CD8 cells excluded terminally differentiated effector memory CD45RA+ cells. The donors, all of them Caucasian adults, lived in Nashville, Tennessee. The data were obtained in a study of shared clonotypes between healthy human individuals. Germline V gene data show CDR1 as MDHEN and CDR2 as SYDVKM. The CDR3 consists of 19 residues. Losses at the gene ends were 4 bases for V and 4 bases for J; bases not matched to a gene: 16. Clones were sequenced by immunoSEQ multiplex PCR, and TCRdb holds only the in-frame ones, with some missing. The table records some 2 million clones, 85% to 95% of them present only once.

The origin of this receptor is a man between 18 and 29 years old in good health. Source material: naive CD8+ T cells sorted from blood. The rearrangement links TRBV28 to TRBJ2-1, with 10 bases that match TRBD2. The CDR3 protein is CASSSNLAGARSLYNEQFF. CDR3 sequence (DNA): TGTGCCAGCAGTTCCAATCTAGCGGGGGCCCGATCTCTATACAATGAGCAGTTCTTC.